This TCR beta chain was retrieved from a study of blood T cell repertoires in COVID-19. Study at large: Samples taken during acute and convalescent COVID-19 were collected in the United States, Italy and Spain.

Per the original data handling: Amplification from reference gene primers served as the basis for estimated nucleated cell counts. Produced via immunoSEQ multiplex PCR; TCRdb's table is partial and in-frame only. That table furnishes V, J and clone size, whereas the DNA furnished D and trimming. The table records around 380,000 clones, 70% to 85% of them present only once. This CDR3 has 16 residues. The junction had 3 bases not matched to a gene; V was cut back by 2 bases and J by 5 bases. The V gene's germline CDR1 is MNHEY and CDR2 SMNVEV (reference sequence). The sequence came from a human donor with acute or convalescent COVID-19. The donor label of this sample is uncertain. The J gene is TRBJ2-1, the V gene TRBV27; TRBD2 matches 13 bases. Sequencing used peripheral blood. Written as DNA, the CDR3 is TGTGCCAGCAGTTTACGACTAGCGGGGGGTAACAATGAGCAGTTCTTC. Amino acids: CASSLRLAGGNNEQFF.